The T cell receptor beta chain under discussion was sequenced for a study of blood T cells in healthy people across ages. With each sample, at least 5 micrograms of total RNA were extracted. Next came a second PCR, run for about 7 to 11 cycles, which used a sample-barcoded 5' primer along with a J-beta primer mix. MiXCR, applied by TCRdb to the 5' RACE reads, yields one record per CDR3 protein. The sample holds about 640,000 distinct CDR3 sequences; over 40% are singletons and the top ten take around 30%. General study points: TCR beta diversity correlated strongly with naive T cell percentage. Compared with aged donors, long-lived donors showed fewer expanded clones, suggesting selection. Using unsorted PBMCs precluded a conclusive naive versus antigen-experienced comparison.

V shed 5 bases and J shed 4 bases, with 12 bases lying between them. Germline V lookup: CDR1 DFQATT, CDR2 SNEGSKA (reference sequence). The CDR3 covers 13 residues. Turning to this clonotype: The antigen remains unidentified.

Specimen: blood. The chain is built from TRBV20-1 and TRBJ1-5; no definite D call. This clonotype was sampled from a man aged 80 or over in good health. The CDR3 protein is CSAPTRANQPQHF. The DNA of the CDR3 is TGCAGTGCTCCGACCCGGGCGAATCAGCCCCAGCATTTT.